These 2 T cell receptor beta chains share one sample of origin, sequenced in a study of T cells in Graves' hyperthyroidism and ophthalmopathy. Template material for amplifying TCR beta CDR3 regions consisted of RNA transcripts. TCR CDR3 underwent first-round RT-PCR with the HTBI primer set. One entry per CDR3 protein, called by TCRdb with MiXCR from the multiplex PCR reads. The table records more than 150,000 distinct CDR3 sequences, approximately 15% of them present only once. The specimen was blood. All receptors derive from a woman aged 45-59 years with Graves' hyperthyroidism.

V gene TRBV30 combines with J gene TRBJ1-1; the match to TRBD1 covers 7 bases. The germline gives CDR1 GTSNPN, CDR2 SVGIG (reference sequence). There are 15 residues in the CDR3. V gave up 2 bases and J gave up 5 bases; unmatched junction bases: 11. CDR3 DNA sequence: TGTGCCTGGAGTCCACTACAGGGGAACGAGACTGAAGCTTTCTTT. Protein sequence: CAWSPLQGNETEAFF. Combining the CDR3 with reference TRBV30 and TRBJ1-1 gives the whole variable domain SQTIHQWPATLVQPVGSPLSLECTVEGTSNPNLYWYRQAAGRGLQLLFYSVGIGQISSEVPQNLSASRPQDRQFILSSKKLLLSDSGFYLCAWSPLQGNETEAFFGQGTRLTVV.

The V and J genes are TRBV7-9 and TRBJ1-2; D uncertain. Germline loops: CDR1 SEHNR, CDR2 FQNEAQ (reference sequence). The CDR3 runs to 14 residues. The V and J ends lost 1 base and 2 bases respectively, with 8 bases between them. CDR3: CASSLVGGNYGYTF. The CDR3 DNA is TGTGCCAGCAGCTTAGTGGGAGGGAACTATGGCTACACCTTC.